This TCR beta chain was obtained from a study of cytotoxic CD8 clonotypes in ibrutinib-treated CLL. For the study at large: Mean per-sample yields comprised 255,043 productive templates and tens of thousands of productive rearrangements.

Trimming took 0 bases from V and 10 from J; bases not matched to a gene: 8. The V gene's germline CDR1 is SGHTS and CDR2 YDEGEE. The CDR3 covers 15 residues. Study conclusions and caveats: Under treatment, the uncommon public clonotypes either contracted or remained stable.

Sequencing used immunoSEQ multiplex PCR; TCRdb keeps in-frame clones, though not all of them. The sample lists around 140,000 clones, 70% to 90% occurring once. A note on this clone: What it binds is unknown.

The receptor's source is a human donor with chronic lymphocytic leukemia. The rearrangement uses TRBV5-8 and TRBJ2-1, with TRBD1 matching over 9 bases. This specimen was PBMCs, taken after 36 months of ibrutinib treatment. The CDR3 DNA is TGTGCCAGCAGCTTGGGGGGGACAGGGTCACGGGAGCAGTTCTTC. Residues: CASSLGGTGSREQFF.